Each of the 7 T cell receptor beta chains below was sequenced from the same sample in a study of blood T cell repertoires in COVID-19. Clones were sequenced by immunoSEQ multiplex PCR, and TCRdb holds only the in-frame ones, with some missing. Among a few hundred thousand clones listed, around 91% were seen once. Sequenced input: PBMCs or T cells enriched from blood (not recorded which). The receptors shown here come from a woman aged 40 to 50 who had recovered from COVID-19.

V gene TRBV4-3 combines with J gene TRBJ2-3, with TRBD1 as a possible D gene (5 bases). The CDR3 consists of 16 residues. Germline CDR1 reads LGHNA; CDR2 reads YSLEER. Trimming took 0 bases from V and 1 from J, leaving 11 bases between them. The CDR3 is CASSQEAVRGTDTQYF. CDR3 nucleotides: TGCGCCAGCAGCCAAGAGGCAGTCAGGGGCACAGATACGCAGTATTTT.

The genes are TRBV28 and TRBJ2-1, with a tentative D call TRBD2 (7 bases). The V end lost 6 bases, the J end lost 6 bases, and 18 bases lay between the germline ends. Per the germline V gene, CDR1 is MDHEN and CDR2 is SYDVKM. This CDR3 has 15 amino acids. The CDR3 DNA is TGTGCCAGCAGAGGTTCGGGGGGCCCATTCAATGAGCAGTTCTTC. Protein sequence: CASRGSGGPFNEQFF.

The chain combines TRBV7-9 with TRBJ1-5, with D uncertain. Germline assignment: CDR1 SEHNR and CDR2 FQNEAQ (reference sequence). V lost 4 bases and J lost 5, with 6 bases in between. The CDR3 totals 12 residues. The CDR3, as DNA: TGTGCCAGCAGCTCCCGAGATCAGCCCCAGCATTTT. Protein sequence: CASSSRDQPQHF.

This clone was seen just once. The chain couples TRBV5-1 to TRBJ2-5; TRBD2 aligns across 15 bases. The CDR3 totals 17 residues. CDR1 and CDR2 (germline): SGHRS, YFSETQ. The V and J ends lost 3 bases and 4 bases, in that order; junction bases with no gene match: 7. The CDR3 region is CASSSDGTSGGLETQYF. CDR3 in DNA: TGCGCCAGCAGCTCCGACGGGACTAGCGGGGGGTTAGAGACCCAGTACTTC.

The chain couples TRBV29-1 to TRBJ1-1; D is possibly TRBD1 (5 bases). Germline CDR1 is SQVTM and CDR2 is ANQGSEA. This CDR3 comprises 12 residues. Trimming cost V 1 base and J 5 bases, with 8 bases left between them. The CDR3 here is CSVEGGRTEAFF. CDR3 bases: TGCAGCGTTGAAGGGGGCCGAACTGAAGCTTTCTTT.

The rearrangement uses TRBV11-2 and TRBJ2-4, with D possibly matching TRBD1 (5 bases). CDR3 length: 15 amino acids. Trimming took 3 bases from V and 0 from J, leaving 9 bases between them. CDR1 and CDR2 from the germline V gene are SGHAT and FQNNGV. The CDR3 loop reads CASSLSRGAKNIQYF. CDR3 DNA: TGTGCCAGCAGCTTGTCTAGGGGAGCCAAAAACATTCAGTACTTC.

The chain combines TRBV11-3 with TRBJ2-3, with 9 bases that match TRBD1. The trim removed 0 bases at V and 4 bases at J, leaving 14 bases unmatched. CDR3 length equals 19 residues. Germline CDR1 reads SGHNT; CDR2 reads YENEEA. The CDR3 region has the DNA TGTGCCAGCAGCTTAGAGATGGGACAGGGATATGCCGCATCAGATACGCAGTATTTT. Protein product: CASSLEMGQGYAASDTQYF.